Below are 19 T cell receptor beta chains sequenced from a single sample in a study of cytomegalovirus exposure and HLA in healthy donors. PCR involved 60 Vbeta and 13 Jbeta primers. Measured with immunoSEQ multiplex PCR; TCRdb has only the in-frame clones, and not every one. The data show about 92,000 clones, around four fifths seen once. The sample taken for sequencing was PBMCs. The receptor source for this set is a man aged 45-65 years in good health and CMV-seropositive.

In this sample, this clone is medium-sized. V usage is TRBV7-3 and J usage is TRBJ2-2; 8 bases agree with TRBD2. Germline values: CDR1 SGHTA, CDR2 FQGTGA. The CDR3 has 16 amino acids. The trim removed 5 bases at V and 4 bases at J, leaving 9 bases unmatched. Here the CDR3 reads CASSPGSGGSTGELFF. The CDR3 coding sequence is TGTGCCAGCAGCCCCGGCAGCGGGGGCAGCACCGGGGAGCTGTTTTTT.

The chain carries TRBV6-5 and TRBJ1-3; D call uncertain. CDR1 is MNHEY, CDR2 SVGAGI, per germline. V lost 4 bases and J 3 bases, leaving 10 bases between the germline ends. This CDR3 contains 14 residues. The CDR3 DNA reads TGTGCCAGCAGTTTTATCCGGTGTGGAAACACCATATATTTT. Translated, it gives CASSFIRCGNTIYF.

The rearrangement uses TRBV7-9 and TRBJ1-2; TRBD1 matches at 9 bases. Germline lookup yields CDR1 SEHNR and CDR2 FQNEAQ (reference sequence). This CDR3 has 14 amino acids. The V and J ends lost 4 bases and 2 bases, in that order; junction bases with no gene match: 2. CDR3 loop: CASSYGTGNYGYTF. For the CDR3, the DNA is TGTGCCAGCAGCTACGGGACAGGGAACTATGGCTACACCTTC.

This clone has a single count. This chain links TRBV5-1 with TRBJ2-7; D is possibly TRBD1 (5 bases). V was clipped by 4 bases and J by 1 base, with 12 bases between them. Looked up from germline, CDR1 is SGHRS and CDR2 is YFSETQ. The CDR3 runs to 14 residues. The CDR3 sequence is CASSLQEGSYEQYF. The DNA for the CDR3 is TGCGCCAGCAGCCTACAGGAAGGGTCCTACGAGCAGTACTTC.

V usage is TRBV27 and J usage is TRBJ1-2; 8 bases fit TRBD1. Germline CDR1 and CDR2: MNHEY and SMNVEV (reference sequence). The CDR3 contains 13 residues. The V gene end was trimmed by 7 bases and the J gene end by 7 bases; junction bases not matched to a gene: 8. The CDR3 nucleotides are TGTGCCAGCACTACGGACAGGGAGGGTGGCTACACCTTC. This codes for CASTTDREGGYTF.

The gene calls are TRBV5-1 and TRBJ2-2; D is unclear. The CDR3 has 15 residues. V lost 1 base and J 3 bases, leaving 10 bases between the germline ends. Germline loops: CDR1 SGHRS, CDR2 YFSETQ. DNA of the CDR3: TGCGCCAGCAGCTTGCGGTTTTCTGACACCGGGGAGCTGTTTTTT. Translating gives CASSLRFSDTGELFF.

The J gene is TRBJ2-7, the V gene TRBV4-2; 9 bases match TRBD2. The ends lost 0 bases at V and 3 bases at J; junction bases unmatched: 3. Per germline, CDR1 LGHNA and CDR2 YNFKEQ. There are 15 residues in the CDR3. The CDR3 DNA reads as TGTGCCAGCAGCCAAGAGAGCGGGGGGTTCTACGAGCAGTACTTC. It translates to CASSQESGGFYEQYF.

CDR3 amino acids: CASSPAASSTDTQYF. For the CDR3, the DNA is TGCGCCAGCAGCCCGGCGGCCTCTAGCACAGATACGCAGTATTTT. The chain carries TRBV5-1 and TRBJ2-3; the D is unclear. The CDR3 totals 15 residues. V gave up 4 bases and J gave up 0 bases, with 12 bases separating them. The germline V gene encodes CDR1 SGHRS and CDR2 YFSETQ.

The rearrangement uses TRBV27 and TRBJ1-1; TRBD1 aligns across 7 bases. The CDR3 extends over 14 amino acids. CDR1 is MNHEY, CDR2 SMNVEV, per germline (reference sequence). V dropped 5 bases and J dropped 6; count of bases not matched to a gene: 9. The CDR3, as DNA: TGTGCCAGCAGTCTTACAGGGGTGGCGGCTGAAGCTTTCTTT. Protein sequence: CASSLTGVAAEAFF.

The chain couples TRBV4-1 to TRBJ1-2, with TRBD1 as a possible D gene (6 bases). Between the trimmed V and J ends, which lost 2 bases and 8 bases, there was a span of 18 bases. This CDR3 contains 15 residues. The germline V gene encodes CDR1 MGHRA and CDR2 YSYEKL. For the CDR3, the DNA is TGCGCCAGCAGCCAAATCCCAAACAGCCAGGGGGGCTACACCTTC. It specifies CASSQIPNSQGGYTF.

This chain uses TRBV7-2 with TRBJ1-1, with no clear D. The CDR3 is made up of 13 amino acids. Germline CDR1 SGHTA, CDR2 FQGNSA. The germline V and J ends were trimmed by 1 base and 7 bases, with 10 bases remaining between them. This chain's CDR3 is CASSLGGILEAFF. In DNA, the CDR3 is TGTGCCAGCAGCTTAGGCGGAATTCTTGAAGCTTTCTTT.

The genes are TRBV7-2 and TRBJ1-3; D is possibly TRBD1 (5 bases). The germline CDR1 and CDR2 sequences are SGHTA and FQGNSA. Trimming left V 3 bases short and J 0 bases short, with 9 bases between. The CDR3 covers 15 residues. The CDR3 loop reads CASSFDRYSGNTIYF. Written as DNA, the CDR3 is TGTGCCAGCAGCTTCGACAGATACTCTGGAAACACCATATATTTT.

As concerns this clone: Since the CDR3 does not end with the conserved phenylalanine or tryptophan, this likely comes from a read error. J is TRBJ1-6 and V is TRBV4-2, with TRBD1 identical over 10 bases. Germline CDR1 is LGHNA and CDR2 is YNFKEQ. The CDR3 spans 19 residues. Trimming took 4 bases from V and 7 from J; bases not matched to a gene: 16. Here the CDR3 reads CASSPTVVRDRGRNSPLHS. The CDR3 nucleotides read TGTGCCAGCAGCCCCACCGTTGTTAGGGACAGGGGCCGCAATTCACCCCTCCACTCT.

The chain has TRBV19 and TRBJ1-5; D call uncertain. V lost 1 base and J lost 6, with 10 bases in between. The CDR3 is made up of 14 amino acids. CDR1 is LNHDA, CDR2 SQIVND, per germline (reference sequence). This CDR3 reads CASSIVGGSQPQHF. The CDR3 coding sequence is TGTGCCAGTAGTATAGTTGGAGGGAGTCAGCCCCAGCATTTT. The variable domain in full, completed from reference TRBV19 and TRBJ1-5, reads DGGITQSPKYLFRKEGQNVTLSCEQNLNHDAMYWYRQDPGQGLRLIYYSQIVNDFQKGDIAEGYSVSREKKESFPLTVTSAQKNPTAFYLCASSIVGGSQPQHFGDGTRLSIL.

CDR3 loop: CASGLDSGSPLHF. As DNA, the CDR3 is TGTGCTAGTGGTTTGGACAGTGGTTCACCCCTCCACTTT. The V call is TRBV12-5, the J call TRBJ1-6; D remains ambiguous. This CDR3 region has 13 residues. CDR1 is LGHNT and CDR2 is FRNRAP in the germline V gene. Trimming stripped 1 base from V and 9 bases from J, with 7 bases between. The whole variable domain, remainder taken from reference TRBV12-5 and TRBJ1-6, is DARVTQTPRHKVTEMGQEVTMRCQPILGHNTVFWYRQTMMQGLELLAYFRNRAPLDDSGMPKDRFSAEMPDATLATLKIQPSEPRDSAVYFCASGLDSGSPLHFGNGTRLTVT.

This chain connects TRBV7-9 to TRBJ1-1, with D perhaps TRBD1 (5 bases). Germline lookup yields CDR1 SEHNR and CDR2 FQNEAQ (reference sequence). Trimming removed 1 base from V and 11 bases from J, with 14 bases in between. CDR3 size: 13 residues. CDR3 in amino acids: CASSLGPGEGAFF. CDR3 DNA: TGTGCCAGCAGCTTAGGGCCGGGGGAGGGGGCTTTCTTT.

V is TRBV19 and J is TRBJ1-3, with TRBD1 as a possible D gene (6 bases). The CDR3 runs to 12 residues. V was pared by 11 bases and J by 1 base, with 9 bases between. Germline V gene lookup returns CDR1 LNHDA and CDR2 SQIVND (reference sequence). CDR3 region: CAAGQSGNTIYF. The CDR3 DNA sequence: TGTGCCGCAGGACAGTCTGGAAACACCATATATTTT.

Written as DNA, the CDR3 is TGTGCCAGCAGCTTTAGCACAGGGGGCCGGACTGAAGCTTTCTTT. Its protein product is CASSFSTGGRTEAFF. The rearrangement links TRBV7-9 to TRBJ1-1; 9 nucleotides match TRBD1. Per the germline V gene, CDR1 is SEHNR and CDR2 is FQNEAQ (reference sequence). The CDR3 length is 15 residues. V shed 3 bases, J shed 5 bases, and the junction held 7 bases outside the gene matches. The full variable domain, in which reference TRBV7-9 and TRBJ1-1 provide the parts outside the CDR3, is DTGVSQNPRHKITKRGQNVTFRCDPISEHNRLYWYRQTLGQGPEFLTYFQNEAQLEKSRLLSDRFSAERPKGSFSTLEIQRTEQGDSAMYLCASSFSTGGRTEAFFGQGTRLTVV.

The chain carries TRBV4-1 and TRBJ2-7; 8 bases are shared with TRBD1. V dropped 5 bases and J dropped 3; count of bases not matched to a gene: 15. This CDR3 contains 17 residues. Germline CDR1 MGHRA, CDR2 YSYEKL. The chain's CDR3 is CASSSRFTGGKIYEQYF. The DNA for the CDR3 is TGCGCCAGCAGCTCTAGATTTACAGGGGGTAAAATCTACGAGCAGTACTTC.